The 13 T cell receptor beta chains presented below share a single source sample, sequenced in a study of shared clonotypes between healthy human individuals. TCRdb's table, derived via immunoSEQ multiplex PCR, lists solely in-frame clones and lacks some. The table lists approximately 2.1 million clones, more than 85% of them singletons. The material sequenced was naive CD4+ T cells from PBMCs. Documented subset: CD45RA+ positively selected. The source is a man between 18 and 35 years old in good health. Some clones in this sample may be carry-over from other donors' samples.

Concerning this clone itself: The sample has other DNA sequences that encode this CDR3 too. The chain recombines TRBV6-5 with TRBJ1-5; D unresolved. V shed 6 bases and J shed 4 bases, with 7 bases lying between them. Germline assignment: CDR1 MNHEY and CDR2 SVGAGI. CDR3 length equals 12 residues. The CDR3 sequence: CASRGGNQPQHF. The CDR3 DNA follows: TGTGCCAGCAGAGGAGGAAATCAGCCCCAGCATTTT.

The chain uses TRBV7-9 and TRBJ2-7, with TRBD1 as a possible D gene (6 bases). CDR1 is SEHNR, CDR2 FQNEAQ, per germline (reference sequence). The CDR3 totals 14 residues. The germline V and J ends were trimmed by 2 bases and 5 bases, with 13 bases remaining between them. In DNA, the CDR3 is TGTGCCAGCAGCTTAAGGCAGGGGCGCGACGAGCAGTACTTC. Translated, it gives CASSLRQGRDEQYF.

The J gene is TRBJ2-7, the V gene TRBV5-1; no definite D call. The CDR3 spans 15 residues. Per germline, CDR1 SGHRS and CDR2 YFSETQ. V was cut by 0 bases and J by 1 base, with 11 bases left in between. CDR3 protein: CASSLGIRTSYEQYF. In DNA form, the CDR3 reads TGCGCCAGCAGCTTGGGTATCCGAACGTCCTACGAGCAGTACTTC.

The J gene is TRBJ1-1, the V gene TRBV7-6, with no clear D. The V gene lost 6 bases and the J gene lost 1 base, with 9 bases spanning the gap. This CDR3 is 13 amino acids long. CDR1 and CDR2 (germline): SGHVS, FNYEAQ. In DNA, the CDR3 is TGTGCCAGCAGAGCTTACGAGAACACTGAAGCTTTCTTT. Translated, it gives CASRAYENTEAFF.

The CDR3 nucleotides are TGTGCCAGCAGCTTGTCTCTCGGCTCCTACAATGAGCAGTTCTTC. It encodes CASSLSLGSYNEQFF. This chain links TRBV5-4 with TRBJ2-1, with D unclear. Per the germline V gene, CDR1 is SGHNT and CDR2 is YYREEE (reference sequence). This CDR3 has 15 amino acids. Between the trimmed V and J ends, which lost 1 base and 0 bases, there was a span of 8 bases. The variable domain in full, completed from reference TRBV5-4 and TRBJ2-1, reads ETGVTQSPTHLIKTRGQQVTLRCSSQSGHNTVSWYQQALGQGPQFIFQYYREEENGRGNFPPRFSGLQFPNYSSELNVNALELDDSALYLCASSLSLGSYNEQFFGPGTRLTVL.

CDR3 residues: CASSSPQGNYGYTF. CDR3 coding DNA: TGTGCCAGCAGTTCACCGCAGGGAAACTATGGCTACACCTTC. The rearrangement joins TRBV6-5 to TRBJ1-2, with D perhaps TRBD1 (5 bases). Germline lookup yields CDR1 MNHEY and CDR2 SVGAGI. CDR3 length: 14 amino acids. The V and J ends lost 4 bases and 2 bases respectively, with 11 bases between them.

A remark on this clone: Other nucleotide sequences in the sample specify the same CDR3. The chain combines TRBV7-8 with TRBJ1-3; D unresolved. Trimming removed 3 bases from V and 7 bases from J, with 7 bases in between. CDR3 length: 12 residues. The V gene's germline CDR1 is SGHVS and CDR2 FQNEAQ. The CDR3 DNA follows: TGTGCCAGCAGCTTTAACCGGAACACCATATATTTT. Translating it yields CASSFNRNTIYF. The variable domain in full, completed from reference TRBV7-8 and TRBJ1-3, reads GAGVSQSPRYKVAKRGQDVALRCDPISGHVSLFWYQQALGQGPEFLTYFQNEAQLDKSGLPSDRFFAERPEGSVSTLKIQRTQQEDSAVYLCASSFNRNTIYFGEGSWLTVV.

The rearrangement uses TRBV2 and TRBJ2-5; D possibly corresponds to TRBD2 (6 bases). CDR3 length: 14 residues. V gave up 7 bases and J gave up 2 bases, with 14 bases separating them. The germline CDR1 and CDR2 sequences are SNHLY and FYNNEI. In DNA form, the CDR3 reads TGTGCCAGCAATCGACTAGTGGAACAAGAGACCCAGTACTTC. This sequence encodes CASNRLVEQETQYF.

The chain carries TRBV5-1 and TRBJ2-6; no reliable D call. The CDR3 sequence is 13 residues long. V lost 1 base to trimming and J lost 5 bases, with 4 bases between them. Germline lookup yields CDR1 SGHRS and CDR2 YFSETQ. As DNA, the CDR3 is TGCGCCAGCAGCTTGCGCAGGGCCAACGTCCTGACTTTC. It yields the protein CASSLRRANVLTF.

This chain joins TRBV11-2 and TRBJ2-5; 8 nucleotides align to TRBD2. The CDR3 has 15 amino acids. Germline CDR1 and CDR2: SGHAT and FQNNGV. The J segment lost 4 bases and the V segment lost 5 bases, leaving 9 bases of the junction unmatched. CDR3 bases: TGTGCCAGCAGCCAGAGCGGGAGTGGGGGAGAGACCCAGTACTTC. This gives the protein CASSQSGSGGETQYF.

The chain links TRBV4-2 to TRBJ1-5; 7 nucleotides match TRBD1. This CDR3 is 16 amino acids long. Germline V gene data show CDR1 as LGHNA and CDR2 as YNFKEQ. The V gene end was trimmed by 5 bases and the J gene end by 4 bases; junction bases not matched to a gene: 11. This CDR3 reads CASSSSETGRNQPQHF. CDR3 DNA: TGTGCCAGCAGCTCTTCGGAGACAGGGCGGAATCAGCCCCAGCATTTT.

J is TRBJ2-1 and V is TRBV9; 12 bases fit TRBD2. V trimming: 4 bases; J trimming: 3 bases; junction bases outside the gene matches: 20. The germline gives CDR1 SGDLS, CDR2 YYNGEE. The CDR3 runs to 21 residues. The CDR3 spells CASSPRPVLAGGPRYYNEQFF. The CDR3 coding sequence is TGTGCCAGCAGCCCCCGCCCAGTTCTAGCGGGAGGGCCACGTTACTACAATGAGCAGTTCTTC.

The V call is TRBV7-2, the J call TRBJ2-1; 8 bases agree with TRBD2. Trimming took 5 bases from V and 3 from J; bases not matched to a gene: 9. The CDR3 spans 16 residues. Germline CDR1 is SGHTA and CDR2 is FQGNSA. The CDR3 loop is CASSAGFSGIYNEQFF. In nucleotides, the CDR3 is TGTGCCAGCAGCGCCGGATTTAGCGGGATCTACAATGAGCAGTTCTTC. Looking up the rest from reference TRBV7-2 and TRBJ2-1 gives the full variable domain: GAGVSQSPSNKVTEKGKDVELRCDPISGHTALYWYRQSLGQGLEFLIYFQGNSAPDKSGLPSDRFSAERTGGSVSTLTIQRTQQEDSAVYLCASSAGFSGIYNEQFFGPGTRLTVL.